This entry is about one TCR beta chain. It has no known antigen specificity. No base qualities exist here, and no much larger clone lies one base off it. Another Seattle source contributed samples from volunteer blood donors who had recovered from COVID-19. The collaborating institutions used their own protocols to collect whole blood in K2EDTA tubes. For TCRbeta analysis, collaborators shipped samples as frozen whole blood, isolated PBMCs, or DNA extracted from either of those sample types. The immunoSEQ Assay, a bias-controlled multiplex PCR, was used to amplify TCRbeta CDR3 regions from genomic DNA. The authors' analysis ran thus. Nucleated cell counts per sample were estimated from amplification of reference gene primers within the assay. Sequence reads were collapsed and filtered to measure the absolute abundance of every unique TCRbeta CDR3 rearrangement. For each sample, productive Simpson clonality was calculated as the square root of Simpson's diversity index over productive rearrangements. The source is immuneACCESS, and TCRdb retained only in-frame sequences with V and J called. Part of the clones is not carried over; for the studies checked, unresolved V genes explain less than half of this, and the remainder is unexplained. V, J and clone size are taken as reported in that table, and D and trimming were inferred from the DNA itself. In this sample the table shows 150,000 to 200,000 clones, 88% of which occur a single time. The ten largest clonotypes hold 2% to 2.5% of the sample.

These data originate in a study of blood T cell repertoires in COVID-19 (TCRdb year 2020). About the investigation overall: Samples from collaborators originated in the United States, Italy and Spain and spanned both the acute and convalescent phases of COVID-19. Nearly every sample came with metadata listing a de-identified subject ID, COVID-19 status, age in years and sex. The repertoires were released in a freely available public database meant as a resource for research on the immune response to SARS-CoV-2. The material from the prospective study consisted of cDNA or gDNA derived from T cells, B-cell-depleted T cells, or PBMCs. Subjects who had been exposed to COVID-19, were actively infected with it, or had recovered from it provided the deeply sampled blood TCRbeta repertoires that made up the dataset. The samples were drawn from two sources: the first 160 participants of the ongoing ImmuneRACE study, and 1,254 subjects contributed by 6 global collaborators. Where HLA class I and class II types were available, the types were taken from metadata supplied by the sample provider, not from assay-based typing.

Beyond this particular receptor, the publication reports: Clinical and demographic metadata were provided uncurated, with the amount varying by source and participant.

The origin of this receptor is a man over 45 who had recovered from COVID-19. The sequenced sample consisted of peripheral blood.

The nucleotide sequence is given as TGTGCCAGCATCCCGACTAGCGGGAGCCGAAATGAGCAGTTCTTC. Its amino acids are CASIPTSGSRNEQFF. The chain couples TRBV6-5 to TRBJ2-1, with TRBD2 matching 12 junction bases. CDR1 MNHEY and CDR2 SVGAGI are derived from the germline V gene. From cysteine to phenylalanine, the CDR3 is 15 amino acids long. Only the CDR3 portion is preserved as DNA: 45 bases, with reading frame beginning at the first base. V trim: 7 bases; J trim: 7 bases; unmatched bases: 8.